These T cell receptor beta chains were read from a single sample in a study of cytotoxic CD8 clonotypes in ibrutinib-treated CLL. TCRdb keeps only in-frame clones here, not all; method: immunoSEQ multiplex PCR. In the table there are about 15,000 clones, about 61% of which are singletons. The specimen comprised PBMCs, sampled before ibrutinib treatment. The receptors were gathered from a human donor with chronic lymphocytic leukemia. Both conserved end residues are part of each CDR3. Clone size, where shown, is once, few, many, or a class for clones that have expanded.

clone size: -; V gene: TRBV6-4; CDR3 protein: CASSVTGELFF
clone size: -; V gene: TRBV6-5; CDR3 protein: CASSPRDRREKLFF
clone size: once; V gene: TRBV19; CDR3 protein: CASSVNNEQFF
clone size: once; V gene: TRBV5-6; CDR3 protein: CASSIEVDLSVQETQYF
clone size: -; V gene: TRBV4-1; CDR3 protein: CASRAPGGYNEQFF
clone size: -; V gene: TRBV19; CDR3 protein: CASRLVHNRETQYF
clone size: -; V gene: TRBV5-8; CDR3 protein: CASSFLGNTIYF
clone size: -; V gene: TRBV6-1; CDR3 protein: CASSSGLLSNQPQHF
clone size: few; V gene: TRBV6-1; CDR3 protein: CASSEKRTGVEAFF
clone size: -; V gene: TRBV28; CDR3 protein: CASKGGGYYEQYF
clone size: once; V gene: TRBV6-1; CDR3 protein: CASSRATGDDYGYTF
clone size: -; V gene: TRBV7-2; CDR3 protein: CASSPLQETQYF
clone size: -; V gene: TRBV5-6; CDR3 protein: CASSVSSGGPDTQYF
clone size: few; V gene: TRBV9; CDR3 protein: CASSVAGGDYYEQYF
clone size: -; V gene: TRBV5-1; CDR3 protein: CASSLVAGWGSDTQYF
clone size: -; V gene: TRBV19; CDR3 protein: CASSVTAGTGGTGGNQPQHF
clone size: -; V gene: TRBV10-3; CDR3 protein: CAIRTGTETLYGYTF
clone size: -; V gene: TRBV11-2; CDR3 protein: CASSLGGGGGSETQYF
clone size: -; V gene: TRBV5-4; CDR3 protein: CASSLVGGSGNTIYF
clone size: -; V gene: TRBV19; CDR3 protein: CASSFTGTGRPQHF
clone size: -; V gene: TRBV11-2; CDR3 protein: CASSKTGNTEAFF
clone size: few; V gene: TRBV28; CDR3 protein: CASRGGRSSYEQYF
clone size: -; V gene: TRBV2; CDR3 protein: CASSEQGTNEKLFF
clone size: few; V gene: TRBV30; CDR3 protein: CAWSHTRKKETQYF
clone size: few; V gene: TRBV27; CDR3 protein: CASRLTQVADEFF
clone size: -; V gene: TRBV10-2; CDR3 protein: CASATSRELFF
clone size: few; V gene: TRBV6-1; CDR3 protein: CASSEGGPAYEQYF
clone size: few; V gene: TRBV30; CDR3 protein: CALRAPGGGNTIYF